This T cell receptor (beta chain) was sequenced in a study of cytomegalovirus exposure and HLA in healthy donors. Data came from immunoSEQ multiplex PCR; TCRdb stores just in-frame clones and leaves some out. Among about 150,000 clones listed, 87% were seen once. Unmatched junction bases numbered 5, after V lost 5 bases and J lost 0 bases. Germline-derived CDR1 and CDR2 are WNHNN and SYGVQD (reference sequence). The length of the CDR3 is 15 residues. Source material: PBMCs. The receptor comes from a man aged 18 to 30 in good health and CMV-seropositive. V and J are TRBV10-1 and TRBJ1-1; 8 positions match TRBD1. The CDR3: CASSRDRTMNTEAFF. Written as DNA, the CDR3 is TGCGCCAGCAGTAGGGACAGGACCATGAACACTGAAGCTTTCTTT.